This T cell receptor (beta chain) was identified during a study of blood T cell repertoires in COVID-19 (dated by TCRdb to the early 2020s). As for the study more broadly: Samples from collaborators originated in the United States, Italy and Spain and spanned both the acute and convalescent phases of COVID-19. The prospective study material was composed of cDNA or gDNA derived from T cells, B-cell-depleted T cells, or PBMCs. Subjects who had been exposed to COVID-19, were actively infected with it, or had recovered from it provided the deeply sampled blood TCRbeta repertoires that made up the dataset. The repertoires were made available in a free public database intended to serve as a resource for research on the immune response to SARS-CoV-2. The samples were drawn from two sources: the first 160 participants of the ongoing ImmuneRACE study, and fewer than 1,500 subjects contributed by 6 global collaborators. The sample metadata nearly always contained a de-identified subject ID, COVID-19 status, age in years and sex. Where available, HLA class I and class II types were taken from metadata supplied by the sample provider and were not determined by assay-based typing. General study outcomes and caveats: Clinical and demographic metadata were provided uncurated, with the amount varying by source and participant.

CDR1 MNHNS and CDR2 SASEGT are derived from the germline V gene. Compared with germline, V lacks 2 bases and J lacks 8 bases; bases without a gene match: 7. Measured from the cysteine to the phenylalanine, the CDR3 is 15 residues long. Left in the record is the CDR3 DNA by itself, 45 bases read in frame from the first base. Collaborating institutions collected whole blood in K2EDTA tubes following their own protocols. For TCRbeta analysis, collaborators shipped samples in one of three forms: frozen whole blood, isolated PBMCs, or DNA extracted from either of those sample types. This clone occurred once. The antigen it recognizes is unknown. Per-base quality was not reported, and no clone a single base away is much larger than it. TCRbeta CDR3 regions were amplified from genomic DNA by means of the immunoSEQ Assay, a bias-controlled multiplex PCR. As for how the authors treated the data: Nucleated cell counts per sample were estimated from amplification of reference gene primers within the assay. Sequence reads were collapsed and filtered to measure the absolute abundance of every unique TCRbeta CDR3 rearrangement. Productive Simpson clonality was computed per sample as the square root of Simpson's diversity index over productive rearrangements. This immuneACCESS table, as held by TCRdb, lists in-frame sequences with V and J called but not all clones. Of the missing ones, under half trace to an unresolved V gene in checked studies; the others have no known cause. That table is the source of V, J and clone size, and D and trimming were worked out from the DNA. The sample yields about 59,000 clones; about 85% were counted once. The top ten constitute approximately 3.4% of the sample.

The rearrangement joined TRBV6-1 to TRBJ2-1, and TRBD2 aligns with 9 junction nucleotides. The receptor comes from a woman aged 80 or over with acute or convalescent COVID-19. The sequencing sample was made of peripheral blood. The CDR3 region has the sequence CASSENSGRIYEQFF. The nucleotide sequence is TGTGCCAGCAGTGAAAATAGCGGGAGAATATATGAGCAGTTCTTC.